The source of this T cell receptor beta chain is a study of cytomegalovirus exposure and HLA in healthy donors. Trimming pared 3 bases from V and 3 bases from J, leaving 12 bases between. The germline V gene has CDR1 SGDLS and CDR2 YYNGEE. This CDR3 has 14 amino acids. The PCR employed 60 Vbeta primers together with 13 Jbeta primers. TCRdb's copy holds only in-frame clones and misses some; the assay was immunoSEQ multiplex PCR. Recorded here are about 49,000 clones; the top ten clones represent over 10%. The chain carries TRBV9 and TRBJ1-1; a possible D gene is TRBD1 (6 bases). The source is a man in his late teens or twenties in good health and CMV-seropositive. Input material: PBMCs. CDR3 sequence reads: CASSEADSYTEAFF. The CDR3 DNA is TGTGCCAGCAGCGAAGCGGACAGTTACACTGAAGCTTTCTTT.